This entry is about one T cell receptor (beta chain). Its antigen is currently unknown. The data originate from a study of cytomegalovirus exposure and HLA in healthy donors. Use of 60 Vbeta and 13 Jbeta primers characterized the PCR. Repertoires were generated with immunoSEQ multiplex PCR, while TCRdb's copy carries only in-frame clones and drops some. The sample yields approximately 160,000 clones, around 75% seen once. V lost 4 bases and J lost 14; bases outside the gene matches: 10. This CDR3 region has 13 residues. In germline, CDR1 is SGHDT, CDR2 YYEEEE. Findings of the study overall: A later analysis reportedly found fewer N-insertions in an Asian-associated ancestry cluster than the roughly 670-donor mean. Specificity for CMV antigens was confirmed in vitro for a few of the CMV-associated chains. In a later analysis, TCR beta V- and J-gene trimming showed a link to a missense DCLRE1C variant.

The rearrangement uses TRBV5-6 and TRBJ2-5; 11 nucleotides line up with TRBD2. The source is a human donor in good health. Sequencing was done on a sample of PBMCs. CDR3 sequence (DNA): TGTGCCAGCAGCGCTAAGACTAGCGGGGCGGTTTACTTC. Translation gives CASSAKTSGAVYF.